This TCR beta chain was found in a study of T cell repertoires and HLA-DP antigens. On the study more broadly: DNA input averaged approximately 220 ng in sorted CD137+CD4+ and around 1,200 ng in pre-culture CD4+.

Average purity of the negatively selected CD4+ T cells was just under 98%. Here immunoSEQ multiplex PCR was the method, and the copy in TCRdb shows in-frame clones only, minus some. The table includes approximately 86,000 clones, about 89% detected once. Per germline, CDR1 SNHLY and CDR2 FYNNEI. Between the trimmed V and J ends, which lost 2 bases and 1 base, there was a span of 6 bases. This CDR3 comprises 13 residues. In this sample, this clone turned up once. Its antigen is unknown. The V gene is TRBV2, the J gene TRBJ2-7, with D uncertain. The source material was CD4+ T cells from PBMCs. This receptor was identified in a man between 50 and 59 years old in good health and CMV-seronegative. Written as DNA, the CDR3 is TGTGCCAGCAGTGAAAGGAGATCCTACGAGCAGTACTTC. It specifies CASSERRSYEQYF.